This entry lists 12 T cell receptor beta chains sequenced from one sample in a study of blood T cell repertoires in COVID-19. Measured with immunoSEQ multiplex PCR; TCRdb has only the in-frame clones, and not every one. This sample carries 25,000 to 30,000 clones, around nine tenths of them seen once, and the ten largest clones take about a sixth. Sequenced sample: peripheral blood. The receptors come from a human donor in a cohort sampled during active COVID-19.

The rearrangement joins TRBV5-1 to TRBJ2-4, with no clear D. This CDR3 spans 15 amino acids. The V and J ends lost 0 bases and 3 bases respectively, with 10 bases between them. The germline CDR1 and CDR2 sequences are SGHRS and YFSETQ. The CDR3 region has the DNA TGCGCCAGCAGCTTGGACCACCCGAGCAAAAACATTCAGTACTTC. This codes for CASSLDHPSKNIQYF.

The chain is built from TRBV6-2 or TRBV6-3 and TRBJ2-1; 14 positions match TRBD2. Germline assignment: CDR1 MNHEY and CDR2 SVGEGT. The CDR3 totals 15 residues. Unmatched junction bases numbered 6, after V lost 4 bases and J lost 10 bases. CDR3 in amino acids: CASSWSGTSGGEQFF. The DNA of the CDR3 is TGTGCCAGCAGTTGGTCCGGGACTAGCGGGGGCGAGCAGTTCTTC.

This chain uses TRBV2 with TRBJ1-6; D is unresolved. This CDR3 has 15 amino acids. Germline loops: CDR1 SNHLY, CDR2 FYNNEI. The V and J ends lost 1 base and 10 bases respectively, with 14 bases between them. The CDR3 DNA sequence: TGTGCCAGCAGTGAAGTCCCAAGACATGGGTCACCCCTCCACTTT. Encoded protein: CASSEVPRHGSPLHF.

The chain couples TRBV5-1 to TRBJ2-1; 10 bases fit TRBD1. The germline CDR1 and CDR2 sequences are SGHRS and YFSETQ. The CDR3 contains 14 residues. The ends lost 4 bases at V and 5 bases at J; junction bases unmatched: 3. The CDR3 DNA is TGCGCCAGCAGCCGACAGGGGGCTGACAATGAGCAGTTCTTC. As protein: CASSRQGADNEQFF.

This chain links TRBV28 with TRBJ2-7; 9 nucleotides align to TRBD1. The CDR3 sequence is 13 residues long. With V trimmed by 11 bases and J by 0 bases, 5 bases remained unmatched. Germline lookup yields CDR1 MDHEN and CDR2 SYDVKM. In DNA form, the CDR3 reads TGTGCCGCCCGGGACAGGGACTCCTACGAGCAGTACTTC. It specifies CAARDRDSYEQYF.

This chain links TRBV10-3 with TRBJ2-5, with 7 nucleotides matching TRBD1. The CDR3 is 14 amino acids. The V gene end was trimmed by 3 bases and the J gene end by 2 bases; junction bases not matched to a gene: 3. CDR1 and CDR2 from the germline V gene are ENHRY and SYGVKD. For the CDR3, the DNA is TGTGCCATCAGTGATTCAGGGGGTCAAGAGACCCAGTACTTC. It yields the protein CAISDSGGQETQYF.

J is TRBJ1-1 and V is TRBV19, with TRBD1 as a possible D gene (6 bases). CDR3 length: 13 amino acids. Germline V gene data show CDR1 as LNHDA and CDR2 as SQIVND (reference sequence). Trimming shortened V by 1 base and J by 10 bases, and 13 bases separated the two germline ends. CDR3 residues: CASSIGTVPRAFF. CDR3 coding DNA: TGTGCCAGTAGTATAGGGACAGTCCCCCGAGCTTTCTTT.

V is TRBV3-1 (or the pseudogene TRBV3-2) and J is TRBJ1-1; no clear D. V shed 4 bases and J shed 4 bases, with 10 bases lying between them. Germline CDR1 LGHDT, CDR2 YNNKEL (reference sequence). There are 13 residues in the CDR3. This CDR3 reads CASSPTRATEAFF. The CDR3, as DNA: TGTGCCAGCAGCCCGACGCGGGCCACTGAAGCTTTCTTT.

The genes are TRBV6-5 and TRBJ2-3; D remains ambiguous. V lost 6 bases to trimming and J lost 0 bases, with 13 bases between them. The CDR3 contains 15 residues. Germline CDR1 and CDR2: MNHEY and SVGAGI. The CDR3 spells CASRVLATSTDTQYF. DNA for the CDR3: TGTGCCAGCAGGGTGTTGGCGACTAGCACAGATACGCAGTATTTT.

The chain employs TRBV7-2 and TRBJ1-6, with D unresolved. CDR3 length: 17 amino acids. V was shortened by 5 bases and J by 0 bases, with 14 bases between the two germline ends. Germline assignment: CDR1 SGHTA and CDR2 FQGNSA. The CDR3 region has the DNA TGTGCCAGCAGCCCCCACGGGGTGAGCTCCTATAATTCACCCCTCCACTTT. It specifies CASSPHGVSSYNSPLHF.

The chain couples TRBV28 to TRBJ1-2, with D hard to call. Trimming cost V 5 bases and J 5 bases, with 12 bases left between them. CDR1 is MDHEN and CDR2 is SYDVKM in the germline V gene. This CDR3 comprises 13 residues. In DNA, the CDR3 is TGTGCCAGCAGTCCTACGTCCCCATATGGCTACACCTTC. This sequence encodes CASSPTSPYGYTF.

The V gene is TRBV7-3, the J gene TRBJ2-2; 8 nucleotides match TRBD2. The germline CDR1 and CDR2 sequences are SGHTA and FQGTGA. This CDR3 spans 18 amino acids. The V and J ends lost 1 base and 5 bases, in that order; junction bases with no gene match: 12. CDR3 sequence: CASSLIGSSGGITGELFF. CDR3 nucleotide sequence: TGTGCCAGCAGCTTAATTGGGTCGAGCGGGGGTATAACCGGGGAGCTGTTTTTT.